Each of the 26 T cell receptor beta chains below was sequenced from the same sample in a study of T cell clonotyping in hematopoietic cell transplantation. Measured with immunoSEQ multiplex PCR; TCRdb has only the in-frame clones, and not every one. The sample includes roughly 29,000 clones, 92% of them seen just once. The specimen was PBMCs, collected 100 days after allogeneic stem cell transplant. The receptors derive from a female patient aged 45 to 65 who had an allogeneic stem cell transplant from a related donor, so the T cells may come from the graft donor. Some clones in this sample may be carry-over from other donors' samples.

V and J are TRBV2 and TRBJ2-2; TRBD2 is a possible D gene (6 bases). The CDR3 has 13 amino acids. CDR1 is SNHLY, CDR2 FYNNEI, per germline. V was clipped by 9 bases and J by 4 bases, with 12 bases between them. Here the CDR3 DNA reads TGTGCCAGGGCGGACTACCCCACCGGGGAGCTGTTTTTT. Protein product: CARADYPTGELFF.

The CDR3 here is CAWSPGGNQPQHF. Here the CDR3 DNA reads TGTGCCTGGAGTCCTGGGGGGAATCAGCCCCAGCATTTT. The chain joins TRBV30 to TRBJ1-5; the D gene is possibly TRBD1 (5 bases). V lost 2 bases, J lost 4 bases, and 9 bases lay in between. Germline V gene sequence: CDR1 GTSNPN, CDR2 SVGIG (reference sequence). CDR3 length: 13 residues. Full variable domain (missing parts from reference TRBV30 and TRBJ1-5): SQTIHQWPATLVQPVGSPLSLECTVEGTSNPNLYWYRQAAGRGLQLLFYSVGIGQISSEVPQNLSASRPQDRQFILSSKKLLLSDSGFYLCAWSPGGNQPQHFGDGTRLSIL.

The chain is built from TRBV18 and TRBJ2-7; D may be TRBD1 (6 bases). Germline V gives CDR1 KGHSH, CDR2 LQKENI. The CDR3 spans 15 residues. Trimming removed 3 bases from V and 1 base from J, with 13 bases in between. The CDR3 DNA follows: TGTGCCAGCTCACCTGGGACATCAACTTCCTACGAGCAGTACTTC. Translation: CASSPGTSTSYEQYF. The full variable domain, in which reference TRBV18 and TRBJ2-7 provide the parts outside the CDR3, is NAGVMQNPRHLVRRRGQEARLRCSPMKGHSHVYWYRQLPEEGLKFMVYLQKENIIDESGMPKERFSAEFPKEGPSILRIQQVVRGDSAAYFCASSPGTSTSYEQYFGPGTRLTVT.

V gene TRBV2 combines with J gene TRBJ2-5, with D possibly being TRBD1 or TRBD2 (6 bases each). The CDR3 runs 19 residues. Germline V gene data show CDR1 as SNHLY and CDR2 as FYNNEI. V lost 6 bases and J lost 2, with 28 bases in between. The CDR3 sequence is CASREGIIFADSLQETQYF. DNA for the CDR3: TGTGCCAGCAGGGAGGGTATTATATTCGCGGACAGCCTACAAGAGACCCAGTACTTC.

The chain uses TRBV7-5 and TRBJ2-5. TRBV7-5 represents a pseudogene. The CDR3 is made up of 14 amino acids. The CDR3 is CARSPRTVRETQYF. For the CDR3, the DNA is TGTGCCAGAAGCCCCCGGACCGTCCGGGAGACCCAGTACTTC.

The V gene is TRBV6-1, the J gene TRBJ1-5; 7 bases are a match to TRBD1. CDR1 and CDR2 from the germline V gene are MNHNS and SASEGT. CDR3 size: 14 residues. With V trimmed by 2 bases and J by 5 bases, 3 bases remained unmatched. The CDR3: CASSEQGVYQPQHF. CDR3 DNA: TGTGCCAGCAGTGAACAGGGGGTGTATCAGCCCCAGCATTTT.

The genes are TRBV18 and TRBJ1-1; perhaps TRBD1 as D (5 bases). This CDR3 contains 15 residues. The germline V gene encodes CDR1 KGHSH and CDR2 LQKENI. V was trimmed by 3 bases and J by 3 bases, leaving 14 bases between them. The DNA for the CDR3 is TGTGCCAGCTCACCTTTAGGTTCGGGGGACACTGAAGCTTTCTTT. Encoded protein: CASSPLGSGDTEAFF.

V gene TRBV11-1 combines with J gene TRBJ2-6; the D gene is possibly TRBD2 (6 bases). CDR3 length: 17 amino acids. Trimming left V 5 bases short and J 1 base short, with 15 bases between. Germline V CDR1 and CDR2: SGHAT, FQDESV (reference sequence). CDR3 nucleotides: TGTGCCAGCAGCCTGAGGGACTCTCGATCTGGGGCCAACGTCCTGACTTTC. Residues: CASSLRDSRSGANVLTF.

The chain employs TRBV11-2 and TRBJ1-1; D not resolved. The CDR3 runs 14 residues. Trimming removed 3 bases from V and 4 bases from J, with 12 bases in between. Germline values: CDR1 SGHAT, CDR2 FQNNGV. The CDR3 DNA follows: TGTGCCAGCAGCTTTTTAAGGCCCTCCACTGAAGCTTTCTTT. Protein sequence: CASSFLRPSTEAFF.

The gene calls are TRBV2 and TRBJ1-1; no firm D call. Germline CDR1 reads SNHLY; CDR2 reads FYNNEI. The germline V and J ends were trimmed by 7 bases and 9 bases, with 15 bases remaining between them. This CDR3 spans 12 amino acids. CDR3 region: CASNPAGRKAFF. CDR3 DNA sequence: TGTGCCAGCAATCCGGCCGGTCGAAAAGCTTTCTTT.

The chain is built from TRBV30 and TRBJ1-5; no definite D call. Germline-derived CDR1 and CDR2 are GTSNPN and SVGIG (reference sequence). The CDR3 contains 14 residues. Trimming left V 0 bases short and J 3 bases short, with 9 bases between. The CDR3 bases are TGTGCCTGGAGTGTACCGCAGTTCAATCAGCCCCAGCATTTT. Translated: CAWSVPQFNQPQHF.

This clone was counted once. This chain uses TRBV11-2 with TRBJ2-7; D perhaps matches TRBD1 (6 bases). V lost 3 bases to trimming and J lost 6 bases, with 12 bases between them. This CDR3 contains 13 residues. CDR1 SGHAT and CDR2 FQNNGV come from the germline V gene. The DNA for the CDR3 is TGTGCCAGCAGCTTGAACAGGGACGCCGAGCAGTACTTC. It is translated as CASSLNRDAEQYF.

This chain uses TRBV9 with TRBJ2-5, with 11 bases aligning to TRBD2. Trimming cost V 0 bases and J 5 bases; bases outside gene matches: 9. The CDR3 totals 17 residues. The germline CDR1 and CDR2 sequences are SGDLS and YYNGEE. The CDR3: CASSVGDSGGAGETQYF. DNA of the CDR3: TGTGCCAGCAGCGTAGGGGATAGCGGGGGGGCCGGGGAGACCCAGTACTTC.

The chain uses TRBV11-3 and TRBJ2-7; the match to TRBD2 covers 10 bases. From germline, CDR1 is SGHNT and CDR2 YENEEA. CDR3 length: 14 amino acids. The trim removed 5 bases at V and 6 bases at J, leaving 7 bases unmatched. CDR3 loop: CASSPTSGAGEQYF. As DNA, the CDR3 is TGTGCCAGCAGCCCCACTAGCGGGGCAGGCGAGCAGTACTTC.

The rearrangement joins TRBV9 to TRBJ2-2; 7 bases align to TRBD1. This CDR3 spans 16 amino acids. The germline V gene has CDR1 SGDLS and CDR2 YYNGEE. Trimming at V came to 3 bases and at J to 5 bases, leaving 10 bases not matched to a gene. In DNA, the CDR3 is TGTGCCAGCAGCGCCTCTTGGACAGGCGGAACCGGGGAGCTGTTTTTT. This translates into CASSASWTGGTGELFF.

On this clone: Distinct nucleotide sequences in the sample also encode this CDR3. The chain has TRBV6-5 and TRBJ1-1; tentatively, D is TRBD1 (6 bases). The CDR3 is made up of 12 amino acids. Germline lookup yields CDR1 MNHEY and CDR2 SVGAGI. V was shortened by 5 bases and J by 5 bases, with 9 bases between the two germline ends. CDR3 DNA sequence: TGTGCCAGCAGTAGAGGGGGGACTGAAGCTTTCTTT. As protein: CASSRGGTEAFF.

V and J are TRBV6-5 and TRBJ2-4; 7 nucleotides line up with TRBD2. This CDR3 spans 16 amino acids. Trimming at V came to 1 base and at J to 1 base, leaving 4 bases not matched to a gene. The germline CDR1 and CDR2 sequences are MNHEY and SVGAGI. This chain's CDR3 is CASSYWEGTAKNIQYF. CDR3 coding DNA: TGTGCCAGCAGTTACTGGGAGGGAACGGCCAAAAACATTCAGTACTTC.

The J gene is TRBJ2-3, the V gene TRBV5-4, with D tentatively TRBD2 (6 bases). The CDR3 is 14 amino acids. Looked up from germline, CDR1 is SGHNT and CDR2 is YYREEE (reference sequence). V gave up 3 bases and J gave up 3 bases, with 11 bases separating them. CDR3 sequence reads: CASSSGTATDTQYF. CDR3 bases: TGTGCCAGCAGCTCCGGGACTGCTACAGATACGCAGTATTTT. Combining the CDR3 with reference TRBV5-4 and TRBJ2-3 gives the whole variable domain ETGVTQSPTHLIKTRGQQVTLRCSSQSGHNTVSWYQQALGQGPQFIFQYYREEENGRGNFPPRFSGLQFPNYSSELNVNALELDDSALYLCASSSGTATDTQYFGPGTRLTVL.

The rearrangement joins TRBV2 to TRBJ1-6, with D uncertain. V was pared by 8 bases and J by 0 bases, with 14 bases between. CDR1 SNHLY and CDR2 FYNNEI come from the germline V gene. The CDR3 contains 16 residues. The CDR3 DNA is TGTGCCAGCGGTGGGTTCGATAGCTCCTATAATTCACCCCTCCACTTT. Translated, it gives CASGGFDSSYNSPLHF.

This clone appeared a few times. This rearrangement joins TRBV11-1 to TRBJ2-1, with 9 nucleotides matching TRBD2. Trimming removed 3 bases from V and 8 bases from J; junction bases left unmatched: 2. This CDR3 is built from 13 residues. Germline CDR1 is SGHAT and CDR2 is FQDESV (reference sequence). CDR3 nucleotides: TGTGCCAGCAGCTTCGTAGCGGGAGATGAGCAGTTCTTC. It specifies CASSFVAGDEQFF.

The chain employs TRBV18 and TRBJ2-7; D ambiguous. Between the trimmed V and J ends, which lost 3 bases and 3 bases, there was a span of 12 bases. Germline CDR1 and CDR2: KGHSH and LQKENI. The CDR3 totals 14 residues. The CDR3 DNA reads as TGTGCCAGCTCACCGGCGGAGTGGAACTACGAGCAGTACTTC. Translation: CASSPAEWNYEQYF.

This rearrangement joins TRBV5-6 to TRBJ1-2; D gene unclear. Trimming took 3 bases from V and 0 from J, leaving 6 bases between them. CDR3 length: 13 residues. CDR1 and CDR2 (germline): SGHDT, YYEEEE. Here the CDR3 reads CASSSGTNYGYTF. As DNA, the CDR3 is TGTGCCAGCAGCTCCGGGACTAACTATGGCTACACCTTC.

This clone was observed a few times. V gene TRBV9 combines with J gene TRBJ2-2; 7 positions agree with TRBD1. The germline V gene encodes CDR1 SGDLS and CDR2 YYNGEE. V gave up 4 bases and J gave up 5 bases; unmatched junction bases: 8. The length of the CDR3 is 15 residues. CDR3 region: CASSPGTARTGELFF. The CDR3 DNA is TGTGCCAGCAGCCCAGGGACAGCCCGAACCGGGGAGCTGTTTTTT.

V usage is TRBV30 and J usage is TRBJ1-4; D possibly corresponds to TRBD1 (5 bases). The CDR3 is made up of 15 amino acids. Germline V gene lookup returns CDR1 GTSNPN and CDR2 SVGIG (reference sequence). V shed 3 bases and J shed 3 bases, with 14 bases lying between them. CDR3 loop: CAWRPKGVANEKLFF. In DNA, the CDR3 is TGTGCCTGGAGACCAAAAGGGGTTGCTAATGAAAAACTGTTTTTT.

CDR3 coding DNA: TGTGCCAGTAGTATATTACTAGCGGGGGGAGAGACCCAGTACTTC. It codes for CASSILLAGGETQYF. The chain carries TRBV19 and TRBJ2-5, with TRBD2 matching over 12 bases. The CDR3 is 15 residues long. After removal of 2 bases from V and 4 bases from J, the junction contained 2 bases not matched to a gene. Germline V lookup: CDR1 LNHDA, CDR2 SQIVND (reference sequence).

The chain couples TRBV29-1 to TRBJ1-1; D is unclear. This CDR3 comprises 14 residues. V was cut by 4 bases and J by 1 base, with 13 bases left in between. The germline CDR1 and CDR2 sequences are SQVTM and ANQGSEA. CDR3 loop: CSVASVIRNTEAFF. CDR3 DNA: TGCAGCGTTGCTTCGGTCATAAGGAACACTGAAGCTTTCTTT.